This TCR beta chain was recorded in a study of blood T cell repertoires in COVID-19. A remark on this clone: The same CDR3 also results from other DNA sequences found in this sample.

Clones were read by immunoSEQ multiplex PCR, and TCRdb kept only the in-frame ones, dropping some. The sample yields 300,000 to 500,000 clones, roughly 87% seen once. The CDR3 consists of 13 residues. V was trimmed by 6 bases and J by 0 bases, leaving 8 bases between them. This sequence was found in a middle-aged woman with acute COVID-19. Sequencing used PBMCs or T cells enriched from blood (not recorded which). The chain carries TRBV12-3 or TRBV12-4 and TRBJ1-2, with a possible D match to TRBD1 (5 bases). The CDR3 nucleotides are TGTGCCAGCAGGCCGGGGGCTAACTATGGCTACACCTTC. Translated, it gives CASRPGANYGYTF.